Listed here are 18 T cell receptor beta chains from one sample, sequenced in a study of T-cell memory formation after mild COVID-19. MiXCR, run by TCRdb on the 5' RACE reads, gives a single entry per CDR3 protein. The repertoire holds about 430,000 distinct CDR3 sequences, with more than 15% as singletons. Sequenced material: PBMCs or a T cell subset sorted from them (not recorded which). The receptors come from a man between 18 and 35 years old who had mild COVID-19 (a few samples of this study predate the infection). Cell type and time point are not known.

The chain is built from TRBV2 and TRBJ2-3, with 14 nucleotides matching TRBD2. V gave up 5 bases and J gave up 4 bases; unmatched junction bases: 11. The CDR3 extends over 18 amino acids. The germline gives CDR1 SNHLY, CDR2 FYNNEI. The CDR3 DNA follows: TGTGCCAGCAGTACCCCCGGGACTAGCGGGGGAGCGGCAGATACGCAGTATTTT. Residues: CASSTPGTSGGAADTQYF.

This clonotype was counted only a few times. The chain is built from TRBV7-9 and TRBJ1-4; the D is unclear. V lost 1 base to trimming and J lost 8 bases, with 14 bases between them. Germline V gene data show CDR1 as SEHNR and CDR2 as FQNEAQ (reference sequence). The CDR3 consists of 15 residues. The CDR3 coding sequence is TGTGCCAGCAGCTTAGTGGCTCAAACGAGGGAAAAACTGTTTTTT. It encodes CASSLVAQTREKLFF.

This clonotype occurred a few times. The chain combines TRBV6-5 with TRBJ2-5; 7 positions match TRBD1. With 0 bases clipped from V and 4 bases from J, the junction kept 5 bases outside the gene matches. The CDR3 extends over 15 amino acids. CDR1 MNHEY and CDR2 SVGAGI come from the germline V gene. The CDR3 sequence is CASSYSPTGRETQYF. The CDR3 nucleotides are TGTGCCAGCAGTTACTCCCCGACAGGGAGAGAGACCCAGTACTTC.

This clonotype was observed a handful of times. V usage is TRBV5-1 and J usage is TRBJ2-7; no clear D gene. V lost 4 bases and J lost 2, with 13 bases in between. Germline CDR1 reads SGHRS; CDR2 reads YFSETQ. The CDR3 extends over 14 amino acids. CDR3 in amino acids: CASSTGVTPYEQYV. CDR3 bases: TGCGCCAGCAGCACTGGGGTTACACCCTACGAGCAGTACGTC.

This clonotype was counted a few times. The rearrangement links TRBV5-1 to TRBJ2-6, with D possibly being TRBD1 (5 bases). Germline CDR1 is SGHRS and CDR2 is YFSETQ. The CDR3 sequence is 18 residues long. V lost 0 bases to trimming and J lost 0 bases, with 13 bases between them. The CDR3 DNA is TGCGCCAGCAGCTTGGACTGGACAAACCTCTCTGGGGCCAACGTCCTGACTTTC. Amino acid sequence: CASSLDWTNLSGANVLTF. The full variable domain, completed using reference TRBV5-1 and TRBJ2-6, is KAGVTQTPRYLIKTRGQQVTLSCSPISGHRSVSWYQQTPGQGLQFLFEYFSETQRNKGNFPGRFSGRQFSNSRSEMNVSTLELGDSALYLCASSLDWTNLSGANVLTFGAGSRLTVL.

This clonotype was observed at least ten times. The J gene is TRBJ1-2, the V gene TRBV11-2; D not resolved. With 2 bases removed from V and 6 bases from J, the gap between germline ends came to 7 bases. Per the germline V gene, CDR1 is SGHAT and CDR2 is FQNNGV. CDR3 length: 12 residues. The CDR3 reads CASSLMEDGYTF. The CDR3 DNA sequence: TGTGCCAGCAGCTTAATGGAGGATGGCTACACCTTC. The variable domain in full, completed from reference TRBV11-2 and TRBJ1-2, reads EAGVAQSPRYKIIEKRQSVAFWCNPISGHATLYWYQQILGQGPKLLIQFQNNGVVDDSQLPKDRFSAERLKGVDSTLKIQPAKLEDSAVYLCASSLMEDGYTFGSGTRLTVV.

This clonotype was detected many times. The chain carries TRBV5-4 and TRBJ1-1; D remains ambiguous. This CDR3 spans 11 amino acids. The germline V and J ends were trimmed by 6 bases and 5 bases, with 8 bases remaining between them. Per germline, CDR1 SGHNT and CDR2 YYREEE (reference sequence). This CDR3 reads CASTLGTEAFF. CDR3 nucleotide sequence: TGTGCCAGCACCCTAGGGACTGAAGCTTTCTTT.

V and J are TRBV7-6 and TRBJ2-5; D is possibly TRBD1 or TRBD2 (5 bases each). CDR1 and CDR2 (germline): SGHVS, FNYEAQ. The V end lost 7 bases, the J end lost 3 bases, and 12 bases lay between the germline ends. The CDR3 totals 13 residues. The CDR3 bases are TGTGCCAGCACTGGGGGTTGGAAAGAGACCCAGTACTTC. This encodes CASTGGWKETQYF.

V is TRBV5-1 and J is TRBJ1-2; perhaps TRBD1 as D (5 bases). The CDR3 is 14 amino acids. Trimming shortened V by 4 bases and J by 4 bases, and 14 bases separated the two germline ends. CDR1 is SGHRS and CDR2 is YFSETQ in the germline V gene. This CDR3 is CASSPPRDSYGYTF. As DNA, the CDR3 is TGCGCCAGCAGCCCCCCCAGGGATAGCTATGGCTACACCTTC.

This clonotype was observed a single time. Written as DNA, the CDR3 is TGTGCCAGCAGACCCACTACCACAGATACGCAGTATTTT. Translation: CASRPTTTDTQYF. The gene calls are TRBV12-3 or TRBV12-4 and TRBJ2-3; D not certain. The CDR3 has 13 residues. Trimming cost V 6 bases and J 2 bases, with 9 bases left between them.

The chain couples TRBV19 to TRBJ1-5; tentatively, D is TRBD1 (5 bases). CDR1 is LNHDA, CDR2 SQIVND, per germline (reference sequence). Trimming shortened V by 1 base and J by 15 bases, and 10 bases separated the two germline ends. This CDR3 is built from 11 residues. CDR3 bases: TGTGCCAGTAGTATAGGGGGGGATATGCATTTT. It translates to CASSIGGDMHF.

This clonotype was detected only a few times. This rearrangement joins TRBV5-1 to TRBJ2-5, with D possibly TRBD1 on 5 matching bases. Per the germline V gene, CDR1 is SGHRS and CDR2 is YFSETQ. Deletions cut 0 bases from V and 4 bases from J, with 10 bases between. The CDR3 covers 14 residues. The DNA of the CDR3 is TGCGCCAGCAGCTTGGCAGGGATGGGAGAGACCCAGTACTTC. Protein product: CASSLAGMGETQYF.

This clonotype came up a few times. This chain connects TRBV29-1 to TRBJ1-1; maybe TRBD1 (6 bases). Per the germline V gene, CDR1 is SQVTM and CDR2 is ANQGSEA. The CDR3 has 10 amino acids. With 7 bases removed from V and 8 bases from J, the gap between germline ends came to 11 bases. This CDR3 is CSGARGEAFF. Written as DNA, the CDR3 is TGCAGCGGAGCCAGGGGAGAAGCTTTCTTT.

V is TRBV10-3 and J is TRBJ1-2; weak D call: TRBD1 (5 bases). V was trimmed by 6 bases and J by 5 bases, leaving 13 bases between them. This CDR3 comprises 13 residues. Germline assignment: CDR1 ENHRY and CDR2 SYGVKD. The CDR3 sequence: CAISISQEYGYTF. The CDR3, as DNA: TGTGCCATCAGCATATCACAGGAATATGGCTACACCTTC.

This chain connects TRBV25-1 to TRBJ1-1; 8 bases fit TRBD1. In germline, CDR1 is MGHDK, CDR2 SYGVNS. V was pared by 5 bases and J by 3 bases, with 8 bases of the junction left unmatched. The CDR3 loop spans 15 amino acids. The CDR3 sequence is CASSRAGGMDTEAFF. In nucleotides, the CDR3 is TGTGCCAGCAGTAGGGCAGGGGGCATGGACACTGAAGCTTTCTTT.

The rearrangement joins TRBV9 to TRBJ2-4, with no clear D. The CDR3 runs 15 residues. Germline values: CDR1 SGDLS, CDR2 YYNGEE. Trimming shortened V by 0 bases and J by 0 bases, and 7 bases separated the two germline ends. CDR3 sequence: CASSVEQLAKNIQYF. The CDR3 nucleotides read TGTGCCAGCAGCGTAGAACAGTTAGCCAAAAACATTCAGTACTTC. The full variable domain, completed using reference TRBV9 and TRBJ2-4, is DSGVTQTPKHLITATGQRVTLRCSPRSGDLSVYWYQQSLDQGLQFLIQYYNGEERAKGNILERFSAQQFPDLHSELNLSSLELGDSALYFCASSVEQLAKNIQYFGAGTRLSVL.

The chain uses TRBV4-1 and TRBJ1-6, with a possible D match to TRBD1 (6 bases). The CDR3 length is 17 residues. Looked up from germline, CDR1 is MGHRA and CDR2 is YSYEKL. Trimming removed 4 bases from V and 0 bases from J, with 13 bases in between. CDR3 sequence reads: CASSPEGGTSYNSPLHF. In DNA, the CDR3 is TGCGCCAGCAGCCCCGAGGGGGGTACCTCCTATAATTCACCCCTCCACTTT.

The chain couples TRBV12-3 or TRBV12-4 to TRBJ2-3, with D perhaps being TRBD1 or TRBD2 (5 bases each). V lost 7 bases and J 10 bases, leaving 21 bases between the germline ends. The CDR3 contains 14 residues. The DNA of the CDR3 is TGTGCCAGCACTCCCCAGCCGGGACCCTTGGCGCAGTATTTT. This gives the protein CASTPQPGPLAQYF.